This is a list of T cell receptor beta chains from one sample in a study of neoadjuvant anti-PD-1 for oral cavity cancer. Profiling relied on immunoSEQ multiplex PCR, and the TCRdb table lists in-frame clones only, not all of them. There are about 14,000 clones in the sample; approximately 69% occur only once, and less than 3.5% lies in the top ten. The sequencing used PBMCs, collected after nivolumab (anti-PD-1) treatment. These receptors were collected from a person between 40 and 85 years old with oral cavity squamous cell carcinoma. CDR3s include the opening cysteine and the closing phenylalanine or tryptophan. A D gene is named only where the DNA matches it firmly. A row's size may be missing; if present it is once, few, many or a size class.

D gene	clone size	V gene	J gene	CDR3 DNA	CDR3 protein
NA	NA	TRBV9	TRBJ1-3	TGTGCCAGCAGCGCTGACGGTGGGGACACCATATATTTT	CASSADGGDTIYF
NA	few	TRBV14	TRBJ2-3	TGTGCCAGCAGCCAAGGGAGGGGGAGTAGTTCCACGCAGTATTTT	CASSQGRGSSSTQYF
NA	NA	TRBV4-2	TRBJ2-1	TGTGCCAGCAGCCAAGAGTGGGCTAGCCCCAATGAGCAGTTCTTC	CASSQEWASPNEQFF
NA	few	TRBV30	TRBJ1-3	TGTGCCTGGACCCCAGCCGAAAGCTCTGGAAACACCATATATTTT	CAWTPAESSGNTIYF
NA	few	TRBV2	TRBJ2-7	TGTGCCAGCAGTCGGGACGGAAACTACGAGCAGTACTTC	CASSRDGNYEQYF
TRBD1	NA	TRBV6-6	TRBJ1-4	TGTGCCAGTCTTTCTACAGGGGATGAAAAACTGTTTTTT	CASLSTGDEKLFF
TRBD2	NA	TRBV5-6	TRBJ2-5	TGTGCCAGCAGCTTTACTAGCGGGAGTAAGGTAGAGACCCAGTACTTC	CASSFTSGSKVETQYF
NA	NA	TRBV15	TRBJ2-2	TGTGCCACCAGCAGAGGGGGGGCGCTGAACACCGGGGAGCTGTTTTTT	CATSRGGALNTGELFF
NA	NA	TRBV7-8	TRBJ1-5	TGTGCCAGCAGCTTAGATTCCAATCAGCCCCAGCATTTT	CASSLDSNQPQHF
TRBD2	few	TRBV27	TRBJ2-1	TGTGCCAGCAGTCCAGCGGGGCCAGCCGATGAGCAGTTCTTC	CASSPAGPADEQFF
NA	once	TRBV7-9	TRBJ1-2	TGTGCCTGCCTCGGGTGGCAGGGCTATGGCTACACCTTC	CACLGWQGYGYTF
TRBD2	NA	TRBV10-3	TRBJ2-1	TGTGCCCTAGCGGGAGAAACCAATGAGCAGTTCTTC	CALAGETNEQFF
TRBD2	NA	TRBV19	TRBJ2-7	TGTGCCAGTAGTATGGGGGGGACTACGGGTGAGCAGTACTTC	CASSMGGTTGEQYF
NA	NA	TRBV7-2	TRBJ1-5	TGTGCCAGCAGCTCCCGAAGCAATCAGCCCCAGCATTTT	CASSSRSNQPQHF
TRBD1	NA	TRBV7-2	TRBJ2-4	TGTGCCAGCAGCTGGGACAGTAAAAACATTCAGTACTTC	CASSWDSKNIQYF
TRBD1	NA	TRBV11-1	TRBJ2-7	TGTGCCAGCAGCGCACAACAGGGGGTAGGGGCCGAGCAGTACTTC	CASSAQQGVGAEQYF
TRBD1	NA	TRBV28	TRBJ1-2	TGTGCCAGCAGTCTATCAGGGGGCCGCGGTGGCTACACCTTC	CASSLSGGRGGYTF
TRBD2	NA	TRBV2	TRBJ2-1	TGTGCCAGCAGGCTCCTAGCGGGAGGGGCCAGCTCCTACAATGAGCAGTTCTTC	CASRLLAGGASSYNEQFF